This T cell receptor (beta chain) was identified during a study of vaccination effects on CD4 cells after COVID-19 (dated by TCRdb to between 2022 and 2023). In the study overall: Each participant got two doses of an mRNA SARS-CoV-2 vaccine, either BNT162b2 or mRNA-1273. SARS-CoV-2 spike-specific CD4+ TCR repertoires from before and after mRNA vaccination were compared in COVID-19 convalescent patients and in infection-naive vaccine recipients. The full study included some 10 COVID-19 convalescent patients and a few SARS-CoV-2-naive healthy vaccine recipients. In the study, cultures from other donors were sequenced using the Oncomine TCR Beta short-read assay on an Illumina iSeq 100.

As to this clone: Its target antigen remains unknown. The record has no base qualities; no much larger clone is one base away.

In the ViraFEST assay, PBMC were stimulated with viral peptide pools, and TCR sequencing was then used to find antigen-specific CD4+ T cell clonotypes based on their expansion. After around 11 days of culture, CD4+ T cells were isolated with the EasySep CD4+ T cell isolation kit. Healthy vaccine recipients had no prior SARS-CoV-2 infection, confirmed by negative nucleocapsid antibodies before and after vaccination. A few million PBMC per well were cultured with 8.5 to 10 ug/ml peptides in IMDM containing 5% human AB serum, approximately 10 IU/ml IL-2 and gentamicin. On days 3 and 7, half of the culture medium was replaced with fresh IL-2-containing medium. Each peptide stimulation condition was cultured in triplicate wells unless otherwise noted. PBMC were separated from whole blood using Ficoll-Paque Plus gradient centrifugation and were then either cryopreserved at -140C or used fresh. The spike proteins of SARS-CoV-2 and of the common cold coronaviruses HCoV-NL63, HCoV-OC43 and HCoV-229E were spanned by overlapping peptide pools. The QIAamp micro DNA kit was used to extract genomic DNA from the cultured CD4+ T cells.

What the work shows at the level of the full study, not this receptor alone: In healthy vaccine recipients, vaccine-induced clones were almost all SARS-CoV-2 mono-reactive, with only 1 of 255 cross-reactive with common cold coronaviruses. Only a small number of convalescent patients were included, and no early post-infection timepoints were available, which limited the study. At late post-vaccination timepoints, both infection-induced and vaccine-induced clones showed marked clonal contraction, consistent with waning T cell responses.

The V end gives up 0 bases and the J end 7 bases, leaving 4 bases in the junction not matched to a gene. CDR3 length: 15 amino acids, cysteine to phenylalanine. The only DNA kept is the CDR3, 45 bases in frame from the first base. As encoded in the germline V gene, CDR1 is SGHRS while CDR2 is YFSETQ. Libraries were built with the immunoSEQ multiplex PCR assay. DNA from the CD4+ T cells that had been cultured and isolated underwent TCR beta CDR3 sequencing. In the authors' own workflow: Non-productive TCR sequences were discarded, and reads were trimmed to the CDR3 region, with only CDR3s of 7 or more amino acids retained. The MANAFEST web app was used to pick out antigen-specific clonotypes by comparing their expansion in peptide wells with that in reference cultures. To count as positive, a clone had to show expansion at FDR<0.05 compared with the reference and with all other wells, an odds ratio above 5, and a frequency above 0.1% in two replicate wells. A clonotype was defined as cross-reactive if the clonotype was significantly expanded both in SARS-CoV-2 spike wells and in at least one common cold coronavirus spike condition. Levenshtein distance calculated with the stringdist R package was used to assess CDR3 similarity, and unrooted trees were constructed with ape in R 3.6.1. Not all clones reach the TCRdb copy of this immuneACCESS table, which keeps in-frame sequences only. Checked studies attribute under half of the gap to unresolved V genes and leave the rest unexplained. Clonal size and the V and J genes are those of that table, whereas D and trimming came from the DNA. This sample has about 73,000 clones in its table, and 60% to 85% of those were observed once. Approximately 10% of the sample is in the top ten clones.

This chain is built from TRBV5-1 and TRBJ2-1; 10 bases in the middle match TRBD1. The clonotype originates from a human donor who received a COVID-19 vaccine. Sample: CD4+ T cells from PBMCs cultured with SARS-CoV-2 spike peptides, taken before COVID-19 vaccination. According to the study, the label for this sample's cell subset or site signals: SARS-CoV-2 spike overlapping peptide pool stimulation. CDR3 reads: CASSLEGTGVNEQFF. DNA sequence: TGCGCCAGCAGCTTGGAAGGGACAGGGGTGAATGAGCAGTTCTTC.